These 27 T cell receptor beta chains came from one sample sequenced in a study of blood T cells in healthy people across ages (dated by TCRdb to between 2015 and 2016). Library preparation was by 5' RACE. Sequencer: Illumina HiSeq 2500. A second about 6 to 11 cycle PCR used a sample-barcoded 5' primer and a J-beta primer mix. The public reads were quality trimmed at Q25 with fastp and then assembled into clones with MiXCR by TCRdb, keeping productive beta chains. Each CDR3 protein gets just one entry, which takes the most common genes and DNA from the rows behind it. In all, the sample holds roughly 830,000 distinct CDR3 sequences, and roughly 60% of those were seen once. About a quarter of the sample goes to the ten largest clones. The sequencing input was blood. These receptors all come from a young man in good health.

In its sample, this clonotype was seen a few times. A much larger clone lies a single base off, so this may be a read error. The chain joins TRBV20-1 to TRBJ2-5; maybe TRBD2 (7 bases). The CDR3 loop spans 19 amino acids. Germline lookup yields CDR1 DFQATT and CDR2 SNEGSKA (reference sequence). Trimming shortened V by 2 bases and J by 11 bases, and 36 bases separated the two germline ends. The CDR3: CSARPPGRGPYLSYNEQYF. The CDR3 DNA sequence: TGCAGTGCTAGACCCCCCGGGCGGGGGCCCTATCTTTCCTACAATGAGCAGTACTTC.

This chain joins TRBV10-3 and TRBJ2-3; D unresolved. The CDR3 is 15 residues long. The germline V gene encodes CDR1 ENHRY and CDR2 SYGVKD. Deletions cut 3 bases from V and 1 base from J, with 11 bases between. CDR3 DNA: TGTGCCATCAGTGATTTTATGTCTCGCACAGATACGCAGTATTTT. Protein product: CAISDFMSRTDTQYF.

J is TRBJ2-5 and V is TRBV20-1; no reliable D call. The J call may be incorrect, as the DNA end agrees better with TRBJ2-1. The CDR3 extends over 14 amino acids. CDR1 is DFQATT and CDR2 is SNEGSKA in the germline V gene (reference sequence). The CDR3 reads CSAISEVTVETQFF. In DNA, the CDR3 is TGCAGTGCTATTTCCGAGGTGACGGTAGAGACCCAGTTCTTC.

This clonotype was detected a few times. The chain carries TRBV20-1 and TRBJ2-7; no clear D. CDR1 and CDR2 from the germline V gene are DFQATT and SNEGSKA (reference sequence). V dropped 3 bases and J dropped 5 bases, with 11 bases sitting between them. The CDR3 has 12 residues. CDR3 sequence reads: CSASPTPNEQYF. The CDR3 DNA follows: TGCAGTGCTAGCCCGACACCGAACGAGCAGTACTTC.

This rearrangement joins TRBV3-1 to TRBJ2-7; TRBD1 or TRBD2 may be the D gene (5 bases each). This CDR3 region has 14 residues. CDR1 is LGHDT, CDR2 YNNKEL, per germline (reference sequence). V was trimmed by 4 bases and J by 3 bases, leaving 13 bases between them. The CDR3 loop is CASSLLGAYYEQYF. The DNA for the CDR3 is TGTGCCAGCAGCCTGCTCGGGGCTTACTACGAGCAGTACTTC.

This clonotype was detected once. One base away lies a much larger clone, so this may be a sequencing read error. This chain joins TRBV29-1 and TRBJ2-5, with D tentatively TRBD1 (5 bases). TRBJ2-7 matches the DNA end more closely, so the J call is doubtful. The length of the CDR3 is 11 residues. Per the germline V gene, CDR1 is SQVTM and CDR2 is ANQGSEA. The CDR3 region has the DNA TGCAACGTTCGCGCCCAGGGCGAGCAGTACTTC. This gives the protein CNVRAQGEQYF.

Only a few counts were recorded for this clonotype. The chain recombines TRBV29-1 with TRBJ2-7, with 7 bases that match TRBD1. Germline CDR1 reads SQVTM; CDR2 reads ANQGSEA. After removal of 5 bases from V and 3 bases from J, the junction contained 10 bases not matched to a gene. The CDR3 is made up of 14 amino acids. The CDR3 DNA follows: TGCAGCGTTTCCCTCGGACAGGTTCACTACGAGCAGTACTTC. Residues: CSVSLGQVHYEQYF.

This clonotype was detected only a few times. This chain uses TRBV20-1 with TRBJ2-7, with D perhaps TRBD2 (6 bases). The germline V and J ends were trimmed by 4 bases and 2 bases, with 12 bases remaining between them. This CDR3 is 13 amino acids long. Germline assignment: CDR1 DFQATT and CDR2 SNEGSKA (reference sequence). CDR3 loop: CSAIGDSAYEQYF. The CDR3 region has the DNA TGCAGTGCTATTGGGGACTCAGCCTACGAGCAGTACTTC.

The chain uses TRBV10-3 and TRBJ2-1; 8 bases line up with TRBD2. The trim removed 4 bases at V and 7 bases at J, leaving 12 bases unmatched. CDR1 ENHRY and CDR2 SYGVKD come from the germline V gene. The CDR3 extends over 16 amino acids. The CDR3 loop is CAISASTGTSLNEQFF. CDR3 DNA sequence: TGTGCCATCAGTGCGTCCACCGGGACTAGTTTGAATGAGCAGTTCTTC.

V is TRBV28 and J is TRBJ2-5; 8 nucleotides match TRBD2. Trimming removed 3 bases from V and 5 bases from J; junction bases left unmatched: 5. Germline values: CDR1 MDHEN, CDR2 SYDVKM. The CDR3 runs 14 residues. The CDR3 spells CASSFGGGPETQYF. In nucleotides, the CDR3 is TGTGCCAGCAGTTTTGGCGGGGGGCCGGAGACCCAGTACTTC.

CDR3 amino acids: CASSYFRDRGSEQYF. The DNA for the CDR3 is TGTGCCAGCAGTTACTTTCGGGACAGGGGCAGCGAGCAGTACTTC. The gene calls are TRBV6-6 and TRBJ2-7; 10 positions agree with TRBD1. Germline V CDR1 and CDR2: MNHNY, SVGAGI (reference sequence). The CDR3 length is 15 residues. V was pared by 1 base and J by 6 bases, with 6 bases of the junction left unmatched.

This clonotype was counted only a few times. This chain joins TRBV20-1 and TRBJ2-3; the D is unclear. Germline V gene data show CDR1 as DFQATT and CDR2 as SNEGSKA (reference sequence). V lost 3 bases to trimming and J lost 0 bases, with 16 bases between them. The CDR3 has 16 amino acids. The CDR3 protein is CSASLAPFTSTDTQYF. In DNA, the CDR3 is TGCAGTGCTAGTTTGGCGCCGTTTACTAGCACAGATACGCAGTATTTT.

This sequence joins TRBV29-1 and TRBJ2-7, with 8 bases matching TRBD1. The germline gives CDR1 SQVTM, CDR2 ANQGSEA. With 0 bases clipped from V and 6 bases from J, the junction kept 7 bases outside the gene matches. This CDR3 is 14 amino acids long. The CDR3 protein is CSVEEGTGDFEQYF. The CDR3 nucleotides read TGCAGCGTTGAAGAGGGGACAGGAGACTTCGAGCAGTACTTC.

This clonotype was picked up one time. This chain connects TRBV7-2 to TRBJ1-4; D gene ambiguous. Trimming stripped 7 bases from V and 0 bases from J, with 9 bases between. Germline assignment: CDR1 SGHTA and CDR2 FQGNSA. CDR3 length equals 14 residues. The CDR3 DNA is TGTGCCAGCACCCCTCAGCCAACTAATGAAAAACTGTTTTTT. It codes for CASTPQPTNEKLFF.

This clonotype showed up just a few times. The chain carries TRBV5-5 and TRBJ2-1; D unresolved. From germline, CDR1 is SGHKS and CDR2 YYEKEE (reference sequence). CDR3 length equals 12 residues. Trimming left V 7 bases short and J 6 bases short, with 11 bases between. The CDR3 reads CASSRAGNEQFF. The CDR3 region has the DNA TGTGCCAGCTCTAGGGCCGGCAATGAGCAGTTCTTC.

The chain couples TRBV6-6 to TRBJ2-3, with 9 bases fitting TRBD1. V dropped 0 bases and J dropped 3; count of bases not matched to a gene: 7. This CDR3 region has 17 residues. Germline V lookup: CDR1 MNHNY, CDR2 SVGAGI (reference sequence). The CDR3 DNA is TGTGCCAGCAGTTACTCAACAGGGGGCTTTAGGACAGATACGCAGTATTTT. It encodes CASSYSTGGFRTDTQYF.

The V and J genes are TRBV6-5 and TRBJ2-1; 12 bases map to TRBD2. CDR3 length: 18 residues. The germline CDR1 and CDR2 sequences are MNHEY and SVGAGI. With V trimmed by 8 bases and J by 0 bases, 11 bases remained unmatched. CDR3 region: CASVSSGTSGRSYNEQFF. The CDR3 DNA sequence: TGTGCCAGCGTTAGTTCCGGGACTAGCGGGCGCTCCTACAATGAGCAGTTCTTC.

The V gene is TRBV13, the J gene TRBJ1-6, with TRBD1 identical over 8 bases. This CDR3 is built from 14 residues. Germline CDR1 is PRHDT and CDR2 is FYEKMQ (reference sequence). V dropped 5 bases and J dropped 7; count of bases not matched to a gene: 4. The CDR3 loop is CASSRRQGNSPLHF. CDR3 in DNA: TGTGCCAGCAGCCGTAGACAGGGGAATTCACCCCTCCACTTT. Full variable domain (missing parts from reference TRBV13 and TRBJ1-6): AAGVIQSPRHLIKEKRETATLKCYPIPRHDTVYWYQQGPGQDPQFLISFYEKMQSDKGSIPDRFSAQQFSDYHSELNMSSLELGDSALYFCASSRRQGNSPLHFGNGTRLTVT.

This chain links TRBV20-1 with TRBJ2-7; TRBD1 or TRBD2 may be the D gene (5 bases each). V lost 3 bases and J lost 0, with 15 bases in between. CDR3 length: 15 amino acids. Germline loops: CDR1 DFQATT, CDR2 SNEGSKA (reference sequence). CDR3 in DNA: TGCAGTGCTAGCCCCGGGACGGCGGGCTCCTACGAGCAGTACTTC. It translates to CSASPGTAGSYEQYF.

The chain carries TRBV21-1 and TRBJ2-7. TRBV21-1 is given as a pseudogene. This CDR3 spans 14 amino acids. Here the CDR3 reads CASSNITPDYEQYF. The CDR3 DNA follows: TGTGCCAGCAGCAATATAACACCGGACTACGAGCAGTACTTC.

The chain links TRBV20-1 to TRBJ2-7, with TRBD1 as a possible D gene (7 bases). V was shortened by 3 bases and J by 3 bases, with 18 bases between the two germline ends. The germline CDR1 and CDR2 sequences are DFQATT and SNEGSKA (reference sequence). This CDR3 is built from 15 residues. CDR3 coding DNA: TGCAGTGCTAGTACCGGACAGGAGGGATACTACGAGCAGTACTTC. Amino acid sequence: CSASTGQEGYYEQYF.

This chain joins TRBV3-1 and TRBJ2-7; 8 nucleotides line up with TRBD1. Near its end, the DNA agrees better with TRBJ2-5, so the J call may be wrong. In germline, CDR1 is LGHDT, CDR2 YNNKEL (reference sequence). CDR3 size: 19 residues. The CDR3 sequence: CASSQDPLLGQGFSETQYF. For the CDR3, the DNA is TGTGCCAGCAGCCAAGATCCCTTATTAGGACAGGGATTTTCAGAGACCCAGTACTTC.

This chain uses TRBV4-1 with TRBJ2-7; TRBD1 might be the D (5 bases). Germline CDR1 MGHRA, CDR2 YSYEKL. Trimming removed 0 bases from V and 3 bases from J, with 9 bases in between. The CDR3 totals 14 residues. Written as DNA, the CDR3 is TGCGCCAGCAGCCAAGATACAGGCCTCTACGAGCAGTACTTC. It encodes CASSQDTGLYEQYF.

The rearrangement links TRBV15 to TRBJ2-6; D ambiguous. The CDR3 has 13 amino acids. Germline CDR1 is LNHNV and CDR2 is YYDKDF (reference sequence). Trimming pared 3 bases from V and 1 base from J, leaving 1 base between. CDR3 protein: CATSRSGANVLTF. DNA of the CDR3: TGTGCCACCAGCAGGTCTGGGGCCAACGTCCTGACTTTC.

The chain couples TRBV20-1 to TRBJ2-1; no reliable D call. The CDR3 length is 12 residues. The V gene's germline CDR1 is DFQATT and CDR2 SNEGSKA (reference sequence). V shed 2 bases and J shed 5 bases, with 7 bases lying between them. The CDR3 region is CSARPQHNEQFF. Written as DNA, the CDR3 is TGCAGTGCTAGACCGCAACACAATGAGCAGTTCTTC.

There are a few counts of this clonotype. J is TRBJ2-7 and V is TRBV5-1; TRBD1 might be the D (6 bases). Germline lookup yields CDR1 SGHRS and CDR2 YFSETQ. The V and J ends lost 6 bases and 7 bases respectively, with 23 bases between them. The CDR3 consists of 15 residues. The CDR3 protein is CASMRYVDSAGEQYF. Written as DNA, the CDR3 is TGCGCCAGCATGCGATATGTGGACAGTGCCGGGGAGCAGTACTTC.

Notes on this clonotype: A much more abundant neighbour one base away suggests this may be a read error. This sequence joins TRBV7-2 and TRBJ2-6; D is undetermined. The germline CDR1 and CDR2 sequences are SGHTA and FQGNSA. The CDR3 extends over 17 amino acids. CDR3 sequence reads: CAISPFTISSGANVLTF. CDR3 nucleotide sequence: TGTGCCATCAGCCCCTTTACGATTAGCTCTGGGGCCAACGTCCTGACTTTC.